This T cell receptor beta chain was sequenced for a study of blood T cell repertoires in COVID-19. Study summary: The United States, Italy and Spain provided the acute and convalescent COVID-19 samples. Nucleic acid was either cDNA or gDNA, and it came from T cells, B-cell-depleted T cells, or PBMCs.

The germline V gene has CDR1 LGHDT and CDR2 YNNKEL (reference sequence). CDR3 length equals 15 residues. V trimming: 6 bases; J trimming: 0 bases; junction bases outside the gene matches: 7. Clones were sequenced by immunoSEQ multiplex PCR, and TCRdb holds only the in-frame ones, with some missing. The table has 300,000 to 400,000 clones, about 86% seen once; the top ten hold roughly 4.2%. Enrolled through a virtual design, the participants were between roughly 18 and 90 years of age and came from 24 US areas. Participant-reported clinical history was the basis for cohort assignment. The chain joins TRBV3-1 (or the pseudogene TRBV3-2) to TRBJ2-5; TRBD2 agrees at 7 bases. The receptor comes from a woman aged 40 to 50 with acute COVID-19. Sequencing input: PBMCs or T cells enriched from blood (not recorded which). CDR3 amino acids: CASREGGAYQETQYF. In DNA form, the CDR3 reads TGTGCCAGCAGGGAGGGAGGGGCTTACCAAGAGACCCAGTACTTC.